This TCR beta chain was sequenced for a study of tissue T cells after allogeneic stem cell transplantation. TCRdb keeps only in-frame clones here, not all; method: immunoSEQ multiplex PCR. The sample includes several thousand clones, 35% to 50% of them seen just once. Concerning this clone itself: Its specificity is not known. Gene names denote mouse genes.

Whole-study findings and limits: Few T cell clones were shared across patients, but motif clusters showed tissue-specific shared signatures.

The time point is: mouse harvest day 7 after allogeneic transplant. Tail vein injection delivered 10^7 T-cell-depleted bone marrow cells and 10^6 splenic CD5+ T cells. The sequence came from a female BALB/c mouse given C57BL/6 T cells with graft-versus-host disease after an allogeneic hematopoietic cell transplant. Sequenced input: skin.

The covered CDR3 bases are TGTGCTAGCAGTTTTGGAGAAACGCTGTAT. It specifies CASSFGETLY. The complete CDR3 protein is CASSFGETLYF. The chain joins TRBV29 to TRBJ2-3; D gene ambiguous. The read finishes 1 residue shy of the CDR3 end, and the germline J gene is used to complete it. CDR1 is MSHET, CDR2 SYDVDS, per germline. This CDR3 is 11 amino acids long. V was shortened by 3 bases and J by 5 bases, with 3 bases between the two germline ends.